This T cell receptor beta chain originates from a study of early T cells in non-severe SARS-CoV-2 infection. Study as a whole: The authors sequenced bulk RNA from unsorted whole blood, leaving chains unpaired. Regarding the study as a whole: Matching against VDJdb likely underestimated virus-specific expansions, favoring anti-spike CD8.

Individual cDNA molecules each received unique molecular identifiers attached to them. TCRdb ran MiXCR on the 5' RACE reads and lists one entry per CDR3 protein. The table has about 63,000 distinct CDR3 sequences, 13% seen once. This clonotype was recorded many times. Its target is not known. With 5 bases clipped from V and 6 bases from J, the junction kept 3 bases outside the gene matches. The CDR3 spans 13 residues. Looked up from germline, CDR1 is SGDLS and CDR2 is YYNGEE. The sequencing sample was made of whole blood. The chain uses TRBV9 and TRBJ2-1, with 9 nucleotides matching TRBD1. The sequence derives from an adult who was a healthcare worker with PCR-confirmed SARS-CoV-2 infection or an uninfected control (not recorded which). This chain's CDR3 is CASSETGGNEQFF. The CDR3 DNA is TGTGCCAGCAGTGAGACAGGGGGCAATGAGCAGTTCTTC.